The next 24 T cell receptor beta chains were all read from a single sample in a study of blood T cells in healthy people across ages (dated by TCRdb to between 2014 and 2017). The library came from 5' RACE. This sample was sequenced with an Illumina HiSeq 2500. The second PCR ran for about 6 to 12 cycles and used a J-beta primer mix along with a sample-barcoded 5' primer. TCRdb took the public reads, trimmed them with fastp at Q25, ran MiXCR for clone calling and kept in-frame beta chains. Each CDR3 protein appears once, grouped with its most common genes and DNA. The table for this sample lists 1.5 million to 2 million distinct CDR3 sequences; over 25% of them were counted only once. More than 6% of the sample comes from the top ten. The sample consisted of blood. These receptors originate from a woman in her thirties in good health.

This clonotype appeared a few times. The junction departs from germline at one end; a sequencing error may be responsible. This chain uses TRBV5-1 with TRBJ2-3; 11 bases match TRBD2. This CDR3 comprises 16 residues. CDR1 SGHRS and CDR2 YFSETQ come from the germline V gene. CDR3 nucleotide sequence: TGCGCCAACAGCTTACTAGCGGGAGCTAGCACAGATACGCAGTATTTT. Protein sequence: CANSLLAGASTDTQYF. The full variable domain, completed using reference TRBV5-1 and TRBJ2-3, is KAGVTQTPRYLIKTRGQQVTLSCSPISGHRSVSWYQQTPGQGLQFLFEYFSETQRNKGNFPGRFSGRQFSNSRSEMNVSTLELGDSALYLCANSLLAGASTDTQYFGPGTRLTVL.

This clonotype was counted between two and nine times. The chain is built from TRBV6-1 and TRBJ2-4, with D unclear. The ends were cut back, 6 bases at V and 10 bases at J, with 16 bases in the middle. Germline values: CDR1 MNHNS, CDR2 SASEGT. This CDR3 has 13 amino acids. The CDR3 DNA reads TGTGCCAGCAGCGACCGGCCCGGCGGAATTCAGTACTTC. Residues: CASSDRPGGIQYF.

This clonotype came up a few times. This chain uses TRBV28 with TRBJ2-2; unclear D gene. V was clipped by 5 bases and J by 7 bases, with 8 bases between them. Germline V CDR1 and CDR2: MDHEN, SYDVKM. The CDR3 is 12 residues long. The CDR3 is CASSGPRGELFF. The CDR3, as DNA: TGTGCCAGCAGTGGCCCCCGCGGGGAGCTGTTTTTT.

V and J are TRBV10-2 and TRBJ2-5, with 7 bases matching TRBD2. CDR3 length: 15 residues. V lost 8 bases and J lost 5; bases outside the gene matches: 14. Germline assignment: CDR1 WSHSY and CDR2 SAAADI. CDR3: CASLGREPGAETQYF. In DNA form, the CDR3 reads TGCGCCAGCCTCGGGCGGGAGCCCGGCGCGGAGACCCAGTACTTC.

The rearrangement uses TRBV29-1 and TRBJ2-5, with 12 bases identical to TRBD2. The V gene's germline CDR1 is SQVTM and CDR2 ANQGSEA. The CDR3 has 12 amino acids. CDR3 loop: CNEGLAGETQYF. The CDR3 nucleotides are TGCAACGAGGGACTAGCGGGCGAGACCCAGTACTTC.

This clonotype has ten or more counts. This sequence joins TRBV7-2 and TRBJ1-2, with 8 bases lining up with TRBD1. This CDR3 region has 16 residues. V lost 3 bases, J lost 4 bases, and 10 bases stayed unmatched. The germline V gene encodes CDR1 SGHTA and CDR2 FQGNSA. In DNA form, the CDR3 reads TGTGCCAGCAGCTTCGGGCCCCCAGGGGGCGGCTATGGCTACACCTTC. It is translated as CASSFGPPGGGYGYTF.

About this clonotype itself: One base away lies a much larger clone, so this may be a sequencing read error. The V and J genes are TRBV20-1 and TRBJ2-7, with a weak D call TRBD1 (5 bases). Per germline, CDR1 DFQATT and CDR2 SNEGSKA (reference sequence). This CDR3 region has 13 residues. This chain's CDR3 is CGAARGATYEQYF. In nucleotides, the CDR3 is TGCGGTGCCGCACGTGGGGCTACCTACGAGCAGTACTTC.

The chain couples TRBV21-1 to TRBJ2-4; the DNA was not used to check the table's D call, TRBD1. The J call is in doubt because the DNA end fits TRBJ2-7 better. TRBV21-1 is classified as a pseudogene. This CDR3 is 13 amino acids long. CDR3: CASSKIGAPEQYF. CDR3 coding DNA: TGTGCCAGCAGCAAAATCGGGGCCCCCGAGCAGTACTTC.

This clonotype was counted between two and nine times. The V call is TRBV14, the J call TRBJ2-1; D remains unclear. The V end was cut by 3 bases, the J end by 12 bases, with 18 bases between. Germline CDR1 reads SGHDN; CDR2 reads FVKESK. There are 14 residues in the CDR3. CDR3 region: CASSQSSRALGQFF. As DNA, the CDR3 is TGTGCCAGCAGCCAGTCGAGCCGGGCCCTTGGGCAGTTCTTC.

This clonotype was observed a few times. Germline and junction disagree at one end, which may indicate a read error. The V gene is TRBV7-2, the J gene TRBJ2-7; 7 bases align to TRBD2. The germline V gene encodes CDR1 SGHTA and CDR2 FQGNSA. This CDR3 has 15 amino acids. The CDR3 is CASRLGAGVTYEQYF. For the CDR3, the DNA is TGTGCCAGCAGATTAGGGGCGGGAGTTACCTACGAGCAGTACTTC.

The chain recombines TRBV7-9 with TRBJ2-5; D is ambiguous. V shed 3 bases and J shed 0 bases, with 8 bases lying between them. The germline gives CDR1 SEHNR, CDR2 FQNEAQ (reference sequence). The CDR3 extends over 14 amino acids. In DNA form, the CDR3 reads TGTGCCAGCAGCTTTTCACAGAACCAAGAGACCCAGTACTTC. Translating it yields CASSFSQNQETQYF.

The CDR3 is CASRANPGGSGNTIYF. CDR3 DNA: TGTGCCAGCAGGGCCAACCCTGGGGGGTCTGGAAACACCATATATTTT. The chain recombines TRBV12-3 or TRBV12-4 with TRBJ1-3, with D possibly matching TRBD1 (5 bases). The CDR3 covers 16 residues. Trimming shortened V by 6 bases and J by 1 base, and 16 bases separated the two germline ends.

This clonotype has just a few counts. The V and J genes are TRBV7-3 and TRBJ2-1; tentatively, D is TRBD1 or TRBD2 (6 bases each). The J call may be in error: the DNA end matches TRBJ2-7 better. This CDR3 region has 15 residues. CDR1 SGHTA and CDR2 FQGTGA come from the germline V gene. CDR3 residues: CASSLRGALYNEQYF. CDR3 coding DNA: TGTGCCAGCAGCTTAAGGGGGGCCCTATACAATGAGCAGTACTTC.

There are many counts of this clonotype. The CDR3 here is CASSSWDRGYEQYF. In DNA form, the CDR3 reads TGTGCCAGCAGTTCTTGGGACAGGGGTTACGAGCAGTACTTC. The chain couples TRBV6-5 to TRBJ2-7, with 10 nucleotides matching TRBD1. Germline CDR1 and CDR2: MNHEY and SVGAGI. V was clipped by 4 bases and J by 4 bases; unmatched bases: 4. The CDR3 covers 14 residues.

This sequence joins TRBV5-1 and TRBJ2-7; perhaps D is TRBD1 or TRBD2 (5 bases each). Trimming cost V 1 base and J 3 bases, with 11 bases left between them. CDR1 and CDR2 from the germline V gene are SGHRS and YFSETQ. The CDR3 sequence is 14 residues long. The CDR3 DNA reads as TGCGCCAGCAGCTTGCGGGGACCCCTCTACGAGCAGTACTTC. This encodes CASSLRGPLYEQYF. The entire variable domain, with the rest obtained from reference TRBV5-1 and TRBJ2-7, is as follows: KAGVTQTPRYLIKTRGQQVTLSCSPISGHRSVSWYQQTPGQGLQFLFEYFSETQRNKGNFPGRFSGRQFSNSRSEMNVSTLELGDSALYLCASSLRGPLYEQYFGPGTRLTVT.

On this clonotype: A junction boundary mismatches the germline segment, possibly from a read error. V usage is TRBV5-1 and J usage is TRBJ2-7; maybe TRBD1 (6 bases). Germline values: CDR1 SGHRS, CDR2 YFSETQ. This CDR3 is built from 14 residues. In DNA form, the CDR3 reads TGCGCCAGCAGTACTCAGCAGGGGCCCTACAAGCAGTACTTC. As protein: CASSTQQGPYKQYF.

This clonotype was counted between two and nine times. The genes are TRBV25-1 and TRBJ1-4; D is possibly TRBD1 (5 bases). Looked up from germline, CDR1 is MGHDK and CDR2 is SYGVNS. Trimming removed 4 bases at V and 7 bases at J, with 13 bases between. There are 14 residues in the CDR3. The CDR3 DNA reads TGTGCCAGCAGTGTGTCCCGGGACTCTGAAAAACTGTTTTTT. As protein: CASSVSRDSEKLFF. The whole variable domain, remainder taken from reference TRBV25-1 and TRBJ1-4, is EADIYQTPRYLVIGTGKKITLECSQTMGHDKMYWYQQDPGMELHLIHYSYGVNSTEKGDLSSESTVSRIRTEHFPLTLESARPSHTSQYLCASSVSRDSEKLFFGSGTQLSVL.

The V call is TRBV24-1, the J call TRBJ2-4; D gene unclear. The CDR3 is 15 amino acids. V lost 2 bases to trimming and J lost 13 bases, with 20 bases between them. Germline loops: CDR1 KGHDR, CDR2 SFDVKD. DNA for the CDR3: TGTGCCACCAGTGATTCTTTACGACGTCGCAATGAGCAGTACTTC. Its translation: CATSDSLRRRNEQYF.

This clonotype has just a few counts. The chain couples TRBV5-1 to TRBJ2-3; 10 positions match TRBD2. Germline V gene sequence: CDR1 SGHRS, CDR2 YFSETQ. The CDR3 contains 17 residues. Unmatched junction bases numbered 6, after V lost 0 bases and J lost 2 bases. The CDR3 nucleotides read TGCGCCAGCAGCTTGGATAACGGACTAGCGGACACAGATACGCAGTATTTT. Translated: CASSLDNGLADTDTQYF.

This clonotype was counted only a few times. Here the CDR3 reads CSANSGVTYNEQFF. Written as DNA, the CDR3 is TGCAGTGCTAATTCGGGGGTTACCTACAATGAGCAGTTCTTC. The V and J genes are TRBV20-1 and TRBJ2-1, with TRBD2 as a possible D gene (6 bases). This CDR3 is built from 14 residues. Trimming took off 4 bases at V and 2 bases at J, with 12 bases between the two ends. CDR1 is DFQATT and CDR2 is SNEGSKA in the germline V gene (reference sequence).

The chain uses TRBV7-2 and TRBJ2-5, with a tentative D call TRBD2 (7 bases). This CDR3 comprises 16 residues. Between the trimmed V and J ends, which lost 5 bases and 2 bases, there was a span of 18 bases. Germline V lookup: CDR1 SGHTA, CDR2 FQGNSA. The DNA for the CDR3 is TGTGCCAGCAGCCCAGTGGGGGGGCAACCACAAGAGACCCAGTACTTC. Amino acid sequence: CASSPVGGQPQETQYF.

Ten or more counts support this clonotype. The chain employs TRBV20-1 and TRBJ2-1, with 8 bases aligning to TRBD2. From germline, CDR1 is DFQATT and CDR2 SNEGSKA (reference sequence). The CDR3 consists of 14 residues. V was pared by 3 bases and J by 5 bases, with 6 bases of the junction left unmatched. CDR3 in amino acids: CSARAGGLNNEQFF. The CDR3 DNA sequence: TGCAGTGCTAGGGCGGGAGGATTAAACAATGAGCAGTTCTTC.

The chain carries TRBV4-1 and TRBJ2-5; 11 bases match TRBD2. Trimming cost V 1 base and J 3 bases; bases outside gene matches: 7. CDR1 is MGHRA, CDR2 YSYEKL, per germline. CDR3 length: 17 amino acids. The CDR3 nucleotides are TGCGCCAGCAGCCAAGTGTATACGGGACTAGCGGAAGAGACCCAGTACTTC. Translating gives CASSQVYTGLAEETQYF.

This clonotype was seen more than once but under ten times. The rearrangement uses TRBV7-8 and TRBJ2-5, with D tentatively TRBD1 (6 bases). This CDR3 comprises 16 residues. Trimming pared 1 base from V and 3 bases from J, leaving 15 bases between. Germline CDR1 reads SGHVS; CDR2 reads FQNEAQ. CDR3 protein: CASSLGRVQGKETQYF. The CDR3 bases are TGTGCCAGCAGCTTAGGGCGGGTCCAGGGGAAAGAGACCCAGTACTTC. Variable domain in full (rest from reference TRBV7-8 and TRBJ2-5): GAGVSQSPRYKVAKRGQDVALRCDPISGHVSLFWYQQALGQGPEFLTYFQNEAQLDKSGLPSDRFFAERPEGSVSTLKIQRTQQEDSAVYLCASSLGRVQGKETQYFGPGTRLLVL.